The 20 T cell receptor beta chains below all came from one sample that was sequenced in a study of T and B cells in COVID-19 patients. BIOMED2 TRB-A/B primer pools were used in multiplex TRB PCR. Each CDR3 protein gets one entry after TCRdb re-called the multiplex PCR reads with MiXCR. The sample contains more than 2,500 distinct CDR3 sequences, 20% to 30% of which appear only once. TRB was amplified from about 260-540 ng of blood genomic DNA. The specimen was blood. These receptors were collected from a human donor with active COVID-19.

This clonotype was seen once. The genes are TRBV19 and TRBJ2-1; 10 bases are shared with TRBD2. After removal of 1 base from V and 0 bases from J, the junction contained 3 bases not matched to a gene. The CDR3 covers 17 residues. The germline gives CDR1 LNHDA, CDR2 SQIVND (reference sequence). CDR3 nucleotides: TGTGCCAGTAGTATAGCGGCTAGCGGGGGCTCCTACAATGAGCAGTTCTTC. It encodes CASSIAASGGSYNEQFF.

This clonotype was observed a few times. Here the CDR3 reads CASSLGPRGTQETQYF. As DNA, the CDR3 is TGTGCCAGCAGCTTAGGTCCAAGGGGAACCCAAGAGACCCAGTACTTC. V is TRBV11-3 and J is TRBJ2-5; D might be TRBD1 (5 bases). Germline CDR1 is SGHNT and CDR2 is YENEEA. Trimming stripped 1 base from V and 1 base from J, with 13 bases between. The CDR3 sequence is 16 residues long.

This clonotype was picked up a small number of times. One end of the junction fails to match germline, which may point to a read error. This chain connects TRBV11-3 to TRBJ1-1, with 8 bases identical to TRBD1. The CDR3 extends over 17 amino acids. Germline V gives CDR1 SGHNT, CDR2 YENEEA. CDR3 in amino acids: CARSWPWDRTMNTEAFF. The DNA for the CDR3 is TGTGCCAGAAGCTGGCCGTGGGACAGGACTATGAACACTGAAGCTTTCTTT.

V usage is TRBV7-9 and J usage is TRBJ2-3, with 11 bases matching TRBD2. The CDR3 runs 16 residues. Losses at the gene ends were 3 bases for V and 4 bases for J; bases not matched to a gene: 6. Germline CDR1 is SEHNR and CDR2 is FQNEAQ (reference sequence). In DNA form, the CDR3 reads TGTGCCAGCAGCTTGGGTTTAGCGGGGGGGCCAGATACGCAGTATTTT. Translated, it gives CASSLGLAGGPDTQYF.

This clonotype is labeled medium-sized. V gene TRBV18 combines with J gene TRBJ2-3; no firm D call. Trimming took 0 bases from V and 1 from J, leaving 5 bases between them. The CDR3 covers 14 residues. Germline CDR1 reads KGHSH; CDR2 reads LQKENI. CDR3 sequence (DNA): TGTGCCAGCTCACCACCGGGTCGCACAGATACGCAGTATTTT. This gives the protein CASSPPGRTDTQYF.

This chain uses TRBV6-5 with TRBJ2-3; D not resolved. Germline lookup yields CDR1 MNHEY and CDR2 SVGAGI. With 6 bases removed from V and 0 bases from J, the gap between germline ends came to 10 bases. This CDR3 has 14 residues. CDR3 in amino acids: CASRSFTSTDTQYF. Here the CDR3 DNA reads TGTGCCAGCAGGTCCTTTACTAGCACAGATACGCAGTATTTT.

The chain employs TRBV4-1 and TRBJ1-4; D uncertain. The V end lost 10 bases, the J end lost 4 bases, and 16 bases lay between the germline ends. Germline CDR1 is MGHRA and CDR2 is YSYEKL. This CDR3 comprises 14 residues. The CDR3 DNA reads TGCGCCACCCGAAGAACACCCGATAATGAAAAACTGTTTTTT. Translation gives CATRRTPDNEKLFF.

By share, this clonotype counts as medium-sized. This chain joins TRBV30 and TRBJ1-1; D unresolved. CDR1 and CDR2 from the germline V gene are GTSNPN and SVGIG (reference sequence). This CDR3 region has 12 residues. The V and J ends lost 2 bases and 6 bases respectively, with 10 bases between them. This chain's CDR3 is CAWSLDKAEAFF. The CDR3 nucleotides read TGTGCCTGGAGTCTCGACAAGGCTGAAGCTTTCTTT.

This clonotype appeared a few times. The rearrangement links TRBV4-2 to TRBJ1-4; tentative D call: TRBD1 (5 bases). CDR3 length equals 15 residues. Germline assignment: CDR1 LGHNA and CDR2 YNFKEQ. V lost 0 bases, J lost 10 bases, and 15 bases lay in between. The CDR3 loop is CASSQEIGTLGKLFF. CDR3 in DNA: TGTGCCAGCAGCCAAGAAATCGGGACGCTGGGAAAACTGTTTTTT.

This sequence joins TRBV7-9 and TRBJ2-1; no firm D call. V dropped 4 bases and J dropped 0 bases, with 7 bases sitting between them. The CDR3 runs 14 residues. CDR1 is SEHNR and CDR2 is FQNEAQ in the germline V gene (reference sequence). The CDR3 spells CASSSSSSYNEQFF. For the CDR3, the DNA is TGTGCCAGCAGCTCCTCAAGCTCCTACAATGAGCAGTTCTTC. Based on the CDR3 plus reference TRBV7-9 and TRBJ2-1, the full variable domain is DTGVSQNPRHKITKRGQNVTFRCDPISEHNRLYWYRQTLGQGPEFLTYFQNEAQLEKSRLLSDRFSAERPKGSFSTLEIQRTEQGDSAMYLCASSSSSSYNEQFFGPGTRLTVL.

This clonotype was observed a few times. The V and J genes are TRBV7-2 and TRBJ2-7; D is perhaps TRBD1 or TRBD2 (7 bases each). The germline CDR1 and CDR2 sequences are SGHTA and FQGNSA. V dropped 5 bases and J dropped 4 bases, with 15 bases sitting between them. This CDR3 is built from 14 residues. CDR3 bases: TGTGCCAGCAGCGCGCAGGGGGGGGGGTACGAGCAGTACTTC. This codes for CASSAQGGGYEQYF.

This clonotype has more than one count but fewer than ten. The V gene is TRBV7-9, the J gene TRBJ2-1; weak D call: TRBD2 (5 bases). Germline lookup yields CDR1 SEHNR and CDR2 FQNEAQ (reference sequence). V lost 5 bases, J lost 5 bases, and 19 bases lay in between. This CDR3 has 16 residues. For the CDR3, the DNA is TGTGCCAGCAGCCCCCCCGGGATAGCAATTGACAATGAGCAGTTCTTC. Its protein product is CASSPPGIAIDNEQFF. The full variable domain, rest sourced from reference TRBV7-9 and TRBJ2-1, is DTGVSQNPRHKITKRGQNVTFRCDPISEHNRLYWYRQTLGQGPEFLTYFQNEAQLEKSRLLSDRFSAERPKGSFSTLEIQRTEQGDSAMYLCASSPPGIAIDNEQFFGPGTRLTVL.

This clonotype is large in the sample. This chain links TRBV29-1 with TRBJ1-1; D is uncertain. This CDR3 spans 12 amino acids. V lost 6 bases and J 4 bases, leaving 12 bases between the germline ends. The germline gives CDR1 SQVTM, CDR2 ANQGSEA. CDR3 sequence (DNA): TGCAGCGTGTTCCAGGAAGGCACTGAAGCTTTCTTT. Its translation is CSVFQEGTEAFF.

To note about this clonotype: Possible read error: a much larger clone is one base away. The V gene is TRBV10-1, the J gene TRBJ2-4; TRBD1 aligns across 10 bases. CDR1 is WNHNN and CDR2 is SYGVQD in the germline V gene (reference sequence). The CDR3 is made up of 14 amino acids. CDR3 sequence reads: CASSMRQGANIKYF. CDR3 coding DNA: TGCGCCAGCAGCATGAGACAGGGGGCCAACATTAAGTACTTC.

This clonotype has a handful of counts. The rearrangement links TRBV7-2 to TRBJ2-7; D unclear. The V gene lost 4 bases and the J gene lost 4 bases, with 17 bases spanning the gap. Germline V gene data show CDR1 as SGHTA and CDR2 as FQGNSA. CDR3 length: 15 amino acids. Written as DNA, the CDR3 is TGTGCCAGCAGCTCGGAGTCGGCGTCCGGTTACGAGCAGTACTTC. Translating gives CASSSESASGYEQYF.

This clonotype rates as medium-sized. J is TRBJ1-2 and V is TRBV5-3; the D gene is possibly TRBD1 (5 bases). TRBV5-3 is recorded as an ORF, its role being uncertain. Trimming shortened V by 4 bases and J by 4 bases, and 17 bases separated the two germline ends. The CDR3 extends over 15 amino acids. CDR3 in DNA: TGTGCCAGAAGCAGTAGACAGCCTGGTGGCTATGGCTACACCTTC. It translates to CARSSRQPGGYGYTF.

This clonotype ranks as medium-sized. The V and J genes are TRBV12-3 or TRBV12-4 and TRBJ1-3; a possible D gene is TRBD1 (6 bases). Trimming removed 6 bases from V and 0 bases from J, with 9 bases in between. This CDR3 has 14 residues. CDR3 sequence (DNA): TGTGCCAGCAGGACAGGAGGCTCTGGAAACACCATATATTTT. This translates into CASRTGGSGNTIYF.

This chain uses TRBV29-1 with TRBJ2-2; 8 bases map to TRBD1. The CDR3 covers 15 residues. Germline V lookup: CDR1 SQVTM, CDR2 ANQGSEA. The trim removed 4 bases at V and 7 bases at J, leaving 11 bases unmatched. The CDR3 bases are TGCAGCGTTGCGTCTGGGACAGGAACGATCGGGGAGCTGTTTTTT. Translation gives CSVASGTGTIGELFF.

Relative to its sample, this clonotype is large. This sequence joins TRBV27 and TRBJ1-2, with TRBD1 matching over 8 bases. V dropped 5 bases and J dropped 8; count of bases not matched to a gene: 10. Per germline, CDR1 MNHEY and CDR2 SMNVEV (reference sequence). This CDR3 is 14 amino acids long. As DNA, the CDR3 is TGTGCCAGCAGTCCGTCGACAGGGGTTAGCGGCTACACCTTC. Its protein product is CASSPSTGVSGYTF.

J is TRBJ1-6 and V is TRBV19, with D perhaps matching TRBD1 (6 bases). Per germline, CDR1 LNHDA and CDR2 SQIVND (reference sequence). Trimming removed 7 bases at V and 8 bases at J, with 33 bases between. CDR3 length: 20 amino acids. The CDR3 nucleotides read TGTGCCAGTACCCCGCTGCGGGGGGCCAGCTCTGGGGCCAACGATTCACCCCTCCACTTT. This gives the protein CASTPLRGASSGANDSPLHF. Filled out from reference TRBV19 and TRBJ1-6, the complete variable domain reads DGGITQSPKYLFRKEGQNVTLSCEQNLNHDAMYWYRQDPGQGLRLIYYSQIVNDFQKGDIAEGYSVSREKKESFPLTVTSAQKNPTAFYLCASTPLRGASSGANDSPLHFGNGTRLTVT.